This paragraph reports one T cell receptor (beta chain). At one end, the junction sequence differs from germline, possibly due to a read error. Sorted naive CD8 T cells were those defined as CD8+CD4-CCR7+CD45RA+. TCRdb reprocessed the PCR reads with MiXCR, giving one entry per CDR3 protein. The sample has 80,000 to 130,000 distinct CDR3 sequences, around a third seen once; the top ten hold approximately 4%. This specimen belongs to a study of molecular identifiers for immune sequencing clone quantification. The V gene's germline CDR1 is MGHDK and CDR2 SYGVNS. CDR3 length equals 16 residues. Sequenced input: naive CD8+ T cells from blood, with Jurkat cell RNA spiked in. The subset: FACS-sorted CD8+CD4-CCR7+CD45RA+ naive T cells. The chain links TRBV25-1 to TRBJ2-3; 7 bases fit TRBD2. This TCR came from a human donor in good health. Some libraries in this study had Jurkat cell RNA spiked in. The CDR3 reads CASHGGGSIDTDTLYF. DNA of the CDR3: TGTGCCAGTCATGGGGGAGGGAGTATTGACACAGATACGCTGTATTTT. The full variable domain, its missing parts supplied by reference TRBV25-1 and TRBJ2-3, is EADIYQTPRYLVIGTGKKITLECSQTMGHDKMYWYQQDPGMELHLIHYSYGVNSTEKGDLSSESTVSRIRTEHFPLTLESARPSHTSQYLCASHGGGSIDTDTLYFGPGTRLTVL.